Following are 23 T cell receptor beta chains from one sample sequenced in a study of PD-L1 blockade in urothelial cancer. Time point meaning: pretreatment peripheral blood. The method was immunoSEQ multiplex PCR; TCRdb's version includes in-frame clones alone and lacks a portion of them. The sample includes some 90,000 clones, about 90% of them seen just once. The specimen was PBMCs, collected around atezolizumab (anti-PD-L1) treatment. The receptors were sampled from a woman aged 80 or older with urothelial cancer.

The rearrangement joins TRBV6-5 to TRBJ1-5, with D maybe TRBD1 (5 bases). The V gene's germline CDR1 is MNHEY and CDR2 SVGAGI. This CDR3 has 10 amino acids. Trimming cost V 11 bases and J 5 bases, with 7 bases left between them. The CDR3 loop reads CAAGHQPQHF. Here the CDR3 DNA reads TGTGCCGCGGGGCATCAGCCCCAGCATTTT.

This chain uses TRBV9 with TRBJ1-1; 7 bases align to TRBD1. The CDR3 spans 13 residues. Germline V CDR1 and CDR2: SGDLS, YYNGEE. With 4 bases clipped from V and 7 bases from J, the junction kept 7 bases outside the gene matches. The CDR3 loop reads CASSPRTGFEAFF. CDR3 in DNA: TGTGCCAGCAGCCCACGGACAGGTTTTGAAGCTTTCTTT.

A remark on this clone: Germline is not matched at one junction end, which may reflect a read error. The chain carries TRBV6-4 and TRBJ2-3; maybe TRBD2 (6 bases). The CDR3 length is 13 residues. CDR1 and CDR2 (germline): MRHNA, SNTAGT. The CDR3 sequence: CASSGDSSDTQYF. The CDR3 DNA follows: TGTGCCAGTAGTGGGGACTCCTCAGATACGCAGTATTTT.

The chain has TRBV9 and TRBJ1-1; TRBD1 matches 7 bases. CDR1 and CDR2 (germline): SGDLS, YYNGEE. Losses at the gene ends were 1 base for V and 1 base for J; bases not matched to a gene: 4. The CDR3 length is 15 residues. The CDR3 DNA sequence: TGTGCCAGCAGCGTAAGAGGACAGGAGAACACTGAAGCTTTCTTT. Protein sequence: CASSVRGQENTEAFF.

This sequence joins TRBV10-3 and TRBJ1-1; TRBD1 might be the D (6 bases). The CDR3 contains 15 residues. The V and J ends lost 4 bases and 1 base respectively, with 13 bases between them. CDR1 and CDR2 (germline): ENHRY, SYGVKD. The CDR3 is CAISGQTGSNTEAFF. DNA of the CDR3: TGTGCCATCAGTGGGCAGACAGGCTCGAACACTGAAGCTTTCTTT.

The chain couples TRBV5-1 to TRBJ2-6, with D uncertain. CDR3 size: 17 residues. V was shortened by 0 bases and J by 4 bases, with 14 bases between the two germline ends. Germline V gene lookup returns CDR1 SGHRS and CDR2 YFSETQ. The CDR3 sequence is CASSLGGVSRGANVLTF. CDR3 bases: TGCGCCAGCAGCTTGGGAGGAGTTTCACGGGGGGCCAACGTCCTGACTTTC.

This sequence joins TRBV10-3 and TRBJ1-1; D gene ambiguous. The CDR3 covers 13 residues. The V gene's germline CDR1 is ENHRY and CDR2 SYGVKD. V was pared by 7 bases and J by 0 bases, with 9 bases between. CDR3 amino acids: CAIKRVMNTEAFF. The CDR3 nucleotides are TGTGCCATCAAGCGGGTAATGAACACTGAAGCTTTCTTT.

The DNA for the CDR3 is TGCGCCACCCTTCAGGTGAACACTGAAGCTTTCTTT. This codes for CATLQVNTEAFF. V usage is TRBV10-2 and J usage is TRBJ1-1, with D hard to call. The CDR3 length is 12 residues. CDR1 WSHSY and CDR2 SAAADI come from the germline V gene. The V gene lost 10 bases and the J gene lost 0 bases, with 9 bases spanning the gap.

The V call is TRBV18, the J call TRBJ2-3, with 8 bases identical to TRBD1. CDR3 length: 15 amino acids. CDR1 and CDR2 from the germline V gene are KGHSH and LQKENI. V lost 1 base, J lost 6 bases, and 6 bases stayed unmatched. CDR3 residues: CASSPRTGLGDTQYF. Written as DNA, the CDR3 is TGTGCCAGCTCACCACGGACAGGGCTGGGGGATACGCAGTATTTT.

This clone was seen just once. CDR3 sequence reads: CASSLESGLAGEQFF. CDR3 sequence (DNA): TGTGCCAGCAGCTTAGAGTCGGGACTAGCGGGGGAGCAGTTCTTC. The V gene is TRBV11-3, the J gene TRBJ2-1; TRBD2 matches at 13 bases. The CDR3 runs 15 residues. CDR1 and CDR2 from the germline V gene are SGHNT and YENEEA. Losses at the gene ends were 0 bases for V and 10 bases for J; bases not matched to a gene: 3. The full variable domain, completed using reference TRBV11-3 and TRBJ2-1, is EAGVVQSPRYKIIEKKQPVAFWCNPISGHNTLYWYLQNLGQGPELLIRYENEEAVDDSQLPKDRFSAERLKGVDSTLKIQPAELGDSAVYLCASSLESGLAGEQFFGPGTRLTVL.

The genes are TRBV7-2 and TRBJ1-1, with D uncertain. The germline V and J ends were trimmed by 1 base and 7 bases, with 7 bases remaining between them. In germline, CDR1 is SGHTA, CDR2 FQGNSA. The CDR3 contains 12 residues. The DNA for the CDR3 is TGTGCCAGCAGCTTAGACGGGTTTGAAGCTTTCTTT. Residues: CASSLDGFEAFF. Combining the CDR3 with reference TRBV7-2 and TRBJ1-1 gives the whole variable domain GAGVSQSPSNKVTEKGKDVELRCDPISGHTALYWYRQSLGQGLEFLIYFQGNSAPDKSGLPSDRFSAERTGGSVSTLTIQRTQQEDSAVYLCASSLDGFEAFFGQGTRLTVV.

This clone appeared once. The chain joins TRBV28 to TRBJ1-5; 8 bases match TRBD1. Per the germline V gene, CDR1 is MDHEN and CDR2 is SYDVKM. The CDR3 has 16 amino acids. With V trimmed by 5 bases and J by 6 bases, 12 bases remained unmatched. The CDR3 sequence: CASSRGTGRRGQPQHF. Written as DNA, the CDR3 is TGTGCCAGCAGTCGAGGGACAGGCAGAAGGGGTCAGCCCCAGCATTTT. The entire variable domain, with the rest obtained from reference TRBV28 and TRBJ1-5, is as follows: DVKVTQSSRYLVKRTGEKVFLECVQDMDHENMFWYRQDPGLGLRLIYFSYDVKMKEKGDIPEGYSVSREKKERFSLILESASTNQTSMYLCASSRGTGRRGQPQHFGDGTRLSIL.

V usage is TRBV19 and J usage is TRBJ2-1, with 8 bases fitting TRBD2. J was trimmed by 11 bases and V by 4 bases; bases with no gene match: 10. Germline V gene data show CDR1 as LNHDA and CDR2 as SQIVND (reference sequence). The CDR3 covers 14 residues. CDR3 loop: CASSTTGTRDKQFF. The DNA of the CDR3 is TGTGCCAGTAGTACCACCGGGACTAGAGATAAGCAGTTCTTC. Based on the CDR3 plus reference TRBV19 and TRBJ2-1, the full variable domain is DGGITQSPKYLFRKEGQNVTLSCEQNLNHDAMYWYRQDPGQGLRLIYYSQIVNDFQKGDIAEGYSVSREKKESFPLTVTSAQKNPTAFYLCASSTTGTRDKQFFGPGTRLTVL.

This chain joins TRBV30 and TRBJ1-4, with 7 bases identical to TRBD1. Trimming removed 2 bases from V and 0 bases from J; junction bases left unmatched: 3. The length of the CDR3 is 15 residues. CDR1 is GTSNPN, CDR2 SVGIG, per germline (reference sequence). The CDR3 DNA follows: TGTGCCTGGAGTCCGGGGACAGCAACTAATGAAAAACTGTTTTTT. This translates into CAWSPGTATNEKLFF.

This clone was seen only a few times. The chain recombines TRBV30 with TRBJ1-1; D is unresolved. The CDR3 has 12 residues. V lost 0 bases, J lost 8 bases, and 10 bases lay in between. Germline loops: CDR1 GTSNPN, CDR2 SVGIG (reference sequence). The CDR3 reads CAWSVIAGEAFF. The CDR3 region has the DNA TGTGCCTGGAGTGTAATAGCTGGGGAAGCTTTCTTT.

The chain combines TRBV2 with TRBJ1-1; D is possibly TRBD1 (6 bases). Germline V gene lookup returns CDR1 SNHLY and CDR2 FYNNEI. With 6 bases removed from V and 4 bases from J, the gap between germline ends came to 15 bases. This CDR3 comprises 14 residues. The CDR3 bases are TGTGCCAGCAGGGGGGCGAGGTCGGGCACTGAAGCTTTCTTT. Amino acid sequence: CASRGARSGTEAFF.

The V gene is TRBV6-1, the J gene TRBJ2-7; D may be TRBD1 (5 bases). V lost 3 bases and J 0 bases, leaving 9 bases between the germline ends. The CDR3 runs 14 residues. The V gene's germline CDR1 is MNHNS and CDR2 SASEGT. CDR3 protein: CASSDGASSYEQYF. The CDR3 DNA is TGTGCCAGCAGTGATGGGGCAAGCTCCTACGAGCAGTACTTC.

The V gene is TRBV2, the J gene TRBJ2-5; TRBD1 might be the D (6 bases). Germline V CDR1 and CDR2: SNHLY, FYNNEI. Trimming stripped 7 bases from V and 5 bases from J, with 17 bases between. The CDR3 has 14 residues. The CDR3 loop is CASIVGRGSETQYF. As DNA, the CDR3 is TGTGCCAGCATTGTAGGCAGGGGATCGGAGACCCAGTACTTC.

This clone has only one observation. V gene TRBV30 combines with J gene TRBJ2-7; 9 bases map to TRBD1. V trimming: 2 bases; J trimming: 6 bases; junction bases outside the gene matches: 11. The CDR3 contains 15 residues. Germline V lookup: CDR1 GTSNPN, CDR2 SVGIG (reference sequence). CDR3 residues: CAWSRLGTGLGEQYF. Here the CDR3 DNA reads TGTGCCTGGAGTCGCCTAGGGACAGGGTTGGGCGAGCAGTACTTC.

V is TRBV7-2 and J is TRBJ2-2, with 9 bases aligning to TRBD1. Trimming cost V 5 bases and J 15 bases; bases outside gene matches: 10. Germline CDR1 SGHTA, CDR2 FQGNSA. The CDR3 consists of 13 residues. The CDR3 is CASSTRPGQGVFF. The CDR3 nucleotides are TGTGCCAGCAGCACCCGGCCGGGACAGGGAGTGTTTTTT.

This chain connects TRBV5-1 to TRBJ2-3, with D unresolved. Germline V gives CDR1 SGHRS, CDR2 YFSETQ. Trimming took off 0 bases at V and 6 bases at J, with 8 bases between the two ends. The CDR3 contains 13 residues. The CDR3 sequence is CASSLGRDDTQYF. DNA for the CDR3: TGCGCCAGCAGCTTGGGGAGAGATGATACGCAGTATTTT.

V gene TRBV19 combines with J gene TRBJ2-1; weak D call: TRBD2 (5 bases). V dropped 2 bases and J dropped 6 bases, with 14 bases sitting between them. In germline, CDR1 is LNHDA, CDR2 SQIVND (reference sequence). The CDR3 consists of 15 residues. This CDR3 reads CASSIFTGIPNEQFF. DNA of the CDR3: TGTGCCAGTAGTATATTTACGGGAATCCCCAATGAGCAGTTCTTC.

The gene calls are TRBV6-1 and TRBJ2-5; D might be TRBD2 (6 bases). Germline assignment: CDR1 MNHNS and CDR2 SASEGT. The germline V and J ends were trimmed by 4 bases and 2 bases, with 20 bases remaining between them. This CDR3 is 17 amino acids long. This CDR3 reads CASSALNRLAFQETQYF. The CDR3 region has the DNA TGTGCCAGCAGTGCCCTTAACCGGCTAGCGTTTCAAGAGACCCAGTACTTC.